A selection of T cell receptor beta chains follows, all from one sample in a study of shared clonotypes between healthy human individuals. The repertoire was sequenced with immunoSEQ multiplex PCR; TCRdb's copy has only in-frame clones and lacks some. The table has around 1,900,000 clones, over 85% seen once; the top ten hold more than 1.5%. The source material was naive CD8+ T cells from PBMCs. These receptors originate from a man aged 18 to 30 in good health. Some clones in this sample may be carry-over from other donors' samples. Each CDR3 is given with its conserved first and last residue. The order of the fields is D gene, V gene, J gene, clone size, CDR3 protein, CDR3 DNA. The D gene is left open where the match is weak. The size field is filled for only some rows; it gives once, few, many or a size class.

TRBD2	TRBV5-5	TRBJ2-1	NA	CASSLGGLVFF	TGTGCCAGCAGCTTGGGGGGACTAGTGTTCTTC
TRBD2	TRBV9	TRBJ2-3	NA	CASSESGRRADTQYF	TGTGCCAGCAGCGAAAGCGGGAGAAGGGCAGATACGCAGTATTTT
TRBD1	TRBV27	TRBJ2-7	NA	CASSLSAGTGGNEQYF	TGTGCCAGCAGTTTATCGGCCGGGACAGGGGGCAACGAGCAGTACTTC
NA	TRBV7-8	TRBJ1-1	NA	CASSLTFFGTEAFF	TGTGCCAGCAGCTTAACCTTTTTTGGCACTGAAGCTTTCTTT
TRBD2	TRBV2	TRBJ2-1	NA	CASSDLGLASYNEQFF	TGTGCCAGCAGTGACTTGGGACTAGCGTCCTACAATGAGCAGTTCTTC
NA	TRBV11-3	TRBJ1-1	NA	CASSPPGGTEAFF	TGTGCCAGCAGCCCCCCGGGGGGCACTGAAGCTTTCTTT
TRBD1	TRBV5-6	TRBJ2-1	NA	CASSQMTGGYLYEQFF	TGTGCCAGCAGCCAGATGACAGGGGGCTATCTTTATGAGCAGTTCTTC
NA	TRBV4-2	TRBJ2-3	once	CASSHTGATDTQYF	TGTGCCAGCAGCCACACCGGTGCAACAGATACGCAGTATTTT
TRBD1	TRBV11-2	TRBJ2-7	NA	CASSPRDSQSYEQYF	TGTGCCAGCAGCCCTCGGGACAGCCAATCCTACGAGCAGTACTTC
TRBD1	TRBV4-3	TRBJ2-2	NA	CASSLGQGASGELFF	TGCGCCAGCAGCCTTGGACAGGGGGCCTCCGGGGAGCTGTTTTTT
TRBD2	TRBV11-2	TRBJ2-7	NA	CASSPRTSGSHEQYF	TGTGCCAGCAGCCCTCGGACTAGCGGGAGCCACGAGCAGTACTTC
TRBD2	TRBV7-3	TRBJ2-3	NA	CASSSSGSTDTQYF	TGTGCCAGCAGCTCTAGCGGGAGCACAGATACGCAGTATTTT
NA	TRBV7-3	TRBJ2-3	NA	CASTHERHTQYF	TGTGCCAGCACCCACGAAAGGCATACGCAGTATTTT
TRBD1	TRBV28	TRBJ1-5	NA	CASSFETGFSNQPQHF	TGTGCCAGCAGTTTCGAGACAGGGTTCAGCAATCAGCCCCAGCATTTT
NA	TRBV4-3	TRBJ2-1	NA	CASSQGPLGGVLDNEQFF	TGCGCCAGCAGCCAAGGTCCCTTGGGCGGGGTTCTCGACAATGAGCAGTTCTTC
TRBD1	TRBV4-1	TRBJ1-1	NA	CASSQSGTGDTEAFF	TGCGCCAGCAGCCAATCCGGGACAGGGGACACTGAAGCTTTCTTT
NA	TRBV6-6	TRBJ2-3	NA	CASSYSLTDTQYF	TGTGCCAGCAGTTATAGTCTCACAGATACGCAGTATTTT
NA	TRBV28	TRBJ1-2	NA	CASRYQGLGYTF	TGTGCCAGCAGGTATCAAGGGCTCGGCTACACCTTC
NA	TRBV4-2	TRBJ2-7	NA	CASSPRGLLGHEQYF	TGTGCCAGCAGCCCAAGGGGACTCCTAGGGCACGAGCAGTACTTC
TRBD2	TRBV5-1	TRBJ2-1	NA	CASSAYSGTSGRAYNEQFF	TGCGCCAGCAGCGCATATTCCGGGACTAGCGGGAGGGCATACAATGAGCAGTTCTTC
NA	TRBV5-1	TRBJ2-7	NA	CASSYRDGSYEQYF	TGCGCCAGCAGCTACCGGGACGGCTCCTACGAGCAGTACTTC
NA	TRBV7-8	TRBJ1-2	NA	CASSPSPGTPFYGYTF	TGTGCCAGCAGCCCGAGTCCCGGGACCCCGTTCTATGGCTACACCTTC
TRBD1	TRBV6-1	TRBJ1-2	NA	CASSAGPGTGHYGYTF	TGTGCCAGCAGTGCCGGTCCCGGGACAGGGCACTATGGCTACACCTTC
TRBD1	TRBV30	TRBJ1-5	few	CASNEGQGGQPQHF	TGTGCCTCAAATGAAGGGCAGGGGGGTCAGCCCCAGCATTTT
NA	TRBV11-2	TRBJ2-7	NA	CASSLGSVRYEQYF	TGTGCCAGCAGCTTAGGTTCAGTCAGATACGAGCAGTACTTC
TRBD1	TRBV9	TRBJ2-7	few	CASSAGQGVYEQYF	TGTGCCAGCAGCGCGGGACAGGGTGTCTACGAGCAGTACTTC
TRBD1	TRBV6-5	TRBJ2-7	NA	CASSYSGTGGPYEQYF	TGTGCCAGCAGTTACTCCGGGACAGGGGGTCCATACGAGCAGTACTTC
TRBD1	TRBV6-6	TRBJ1-5	NA	CASSYTQGAGQPQHF	TGTGCCAGCAGTTACACACAGGGGGCAGGACAGCCCCAGCATTTT
TRBD1	TRBV28	TRBJ2-7	NA	CASSFLGTVYEQYF	TGTGCCAGCAGTTTCCTCGGGACAGTTTACGAGCAGTACTTC
TRBD2	TRBV11-2	TRBJ2-7	NA	CASSLISVLAGQSEQYF	TGTGCCAGCAGCTTAATCTCTGTGCTAGCGGGACAAAGCGAGCAGTACTTC
NA	TRBV10-2	TRBJ2-3	NA	CASSSQTDTQYF	TGCGCCAGCAGCTCACAGACAGATACGCAGTATTTT
NA	TRBV7-9	TRBJ1-2	NA	CASRGKWDYGYTF	TGTGCCAGCCGGGGGAAATGGGACTATGGCTACACCTTC
NA	TRBV7-8	TRBJ1-5	NA	CASSRDPPGLYNQPQHF	TGTGCCAGCAGCCGCGATCCTCCGGGACTGTACAATCAGCCCCAGCATTTT
NA	TRBV28	TRBJ1-5	NA	CASSIGGDQPQHF	TGTGCCAGCAGTATAGGGGGTGATCAGCCCCAGCATTTT
NA	TRBV5-1	TRBJ1-5	NA	CASSLEANQPQHF	TGCGCCAGCAGCTTGGAGGCCAATCAGCCCCAGCATTTT
NA	TRBV4-1	TRBJ2-7	NA	CASSQGGRGQPLSYEQYF	TGCGCCAGCAGCCAAGGTGGTAGAGGACAGCCGTTATCCTACGAGCAGTACTTC
NA	TRBV19	TRBJ2-3	once	CASSIGGPSTDTQYF	TGTGCCAGTAGTATCGGGGGCCCCTCTACAGATACGCAGTATTTT
NA	TRBV2	TRBJ2-3	NA	CASRGLWGADTQYF	TGTGCCAGCAGAGGACTGTGGGGTGCAGATACGCAGTATTTT
TRBD2	TRBV7-9	TRBJ2-1	NA	CASSLAELAGSYNEQFF	TGTGCCAGCAGCTTAGCAGAACTAGCGGGTTCCTACAATGAGCAGTTCTTC
NA	TRBV19	TRBJ2-7	NA	CASSITRGTGEQYF	TGTGCCAGTAGTATAACCCGAGGTACCGGCGAGCAGTACTTC
NA	TRBV21-1	TRBJ1-1	NA	CASSRHPGGTNTEAFF	TGTGCCAGCAGCCGGCACCCCGGGGGGACGAACACTGAAGCTTTCTTT
NA	TRBV7-9	TRBJ1-4	NA	CASSPDRSEKLFF	TGTGCCAGCAGCCCCGATAGGTCTGAAAAACTGTTTTTT
NA	TRBV9	TRBJ2-3	NA	CASSGPHLDTQYF	TGTGCCAGCAGCGGCCCCCATTTAGATACGCAGTATTTT
NA	TRBV21-1	TRBJ1-1	NA	CASSRSGSANPFF	TGTGCCAGCAGCCGGAGTGGTTCCGCGAATCCTTTCTTT
NA	TRBV11-1	TRBJ2-7	NA	CASSLDRTYEQYF	TGTGCCAGCAGCTTAGACCGTACCTACGAGCAGTACTTC
NA	TRBV27	TRBJ2-7	NA	CASSLRGLAYEQYF	TGTGCCAGCAGTCTCCGGGGGTTGGCCTACGAGCAGTACTTC
NA	TRBV10-3	TRBJ2-7	NA	CAISELGLEQYF	TGTGCCATCAGTGAGCTAGGACTCGAGCAGTACTTC
NA	TRBV15	TRBJ2-7	NA	CATSTEGETYEQYF	TGTGCCACCAGTACGGAGGGGGAAACCTACGAGCAGTACTTC
NA	TRBV28	TRBJ2-2	NA	CASSLLSREDTGELFF	TGTGCCAGCAGTTTATTGAGTAGGGAGGACACCGGGGAGCTGTTTTTT
NA	TRBV29-1	TRBJ2-1	NA	CSVQRYNEQFF	TGCAGCGTACAAAGGTACAATGAGCAGTTCTTC
NA	TRBV27	TRBJ2-7	NA	CASSPYPERFTYEQYF	TGTGCCAGCAGTCCATACCCTGAGCGGTTCACCTACGAGCAGTACTTC
TRBD1	TRBV28	TRBJ1-5	NA	CASTTGTGGSQPQHF	TGTGCCAGCACCACCGGGACAGGGGGTTCTCAGCCCCAGCATTTT
NA	TRBV6-5	TRBJ1-4	NA	CASSYGYRAEKLFF	TGTGCCAGCAGTTACGGATACAGGGCTGAAAAACTGTTTTTT
NA	TRBV10-2	TRBJ2-1	NA	CASSVFYGEQFF	TGCGCCAGCAGTGTGTTTTATGGTGAGCAGTTCTTC
TRBD1	TRBV2	TRBJ1-2	NA	CASSGDRSRGNYGYTF	TGTGCCAGCAGTGGGGACAGGTCCCGGGGGAACTATGGCTACACCTTC
TRBD2	TRBV5-6	TRBJ2-3	NA	CASSLKPGLADRTDTQYF	TGTGCCAGCAGCTTGAAACCGGGACTAGCGGATAGAACAGATACGCAGTATTTT